The 4 T cell receptor beta chains in this list originate from one sample, sequenced in a study of T cell repertoires in cytomegalovirus infection. These TCRs are of unknown antigen specificity. TCRdb re-derived calls from the reads in MiXCR, one entry per CDR3 protein. This table has 650,000 to 900,000 distinct CDR3 sequences, approximately 32% appearing once. The specimen was cultured CD8+ T cells from PBMCs, collected from culture after CMV antigen stimulation. Source of these receptors: a human donor in good health (CMV status not recorded). Some clones in this sample may be carry-over from other donors' samples.

This clonotype was counted many times. The rearrangement uses TRBV27 and TRBJ1-6; 7 bases align to TRBD1. CDR3 length equals 15 residues. V gave up 5 bases and J gave up 7 bases; unmatched junction bases: 8. Germline CDR1 and CDR2: MNHEY and SMNVEV (reference sequence). DNA of the CDR3: TGTGCCAGCAGTCAACGACAGGGACCCAATTCACCCCTCCACTTT. It codes for CASSQRQGPNSPLHF.

This clonotype showed up many times. The genes are TRBV6-5 and TRBJ1-5; D call uncertain. Trimming left V 0 bases short and J 8 bases short, with 11 bases between. CDR1 is MNHEY, CDR2 SVGAGI, per germline. The CDR3 extends over 14 amino acids. In DNA form, the CDR3 reads TGTGCCAGCAGTTACTCCCCAGGTCGGGAGCCCCAGCATTTT. It yields the protein CASSYSPGREPQHF.

This clonotype was counted at least ten times. The rearrangement links TRBV18 to TRBJ1-1; possibly TRBD1 for D (6 bases). V was clipped by 7 bases and J by 1 base, with 10 bases between them. The CDR3 covers 13 residues. The germline gives CDR1 KGHSH, CDR2 LQKENI. The CDR3 region has the DNA TGTGCCAGCTGGACGGGACAGAACACTGAAGCTTTCTTT. Translated, it gives CASWTGQNTEAFF.

The chain carries TRBV6-5 and TRBJ2-2; D gene ambiguous. Trimming stripped 5 bases from V and 0 bases from J, with 13 bases between. Germline CDR1 reads MNHEY; CDR2 reads SVGAGI. The CDR3 loop spans 16 amino acids. The DNA for the CDR3 is TGTGCCAGCAGTCCCCTTGGGCCCCCGAACACCGGGGAGCTGTTTTTT. This translates into CASSPLGPPNTGELFF.